This TCR beta chain was documented in a study of blood T cell repertoires in COVID-19. Study context: The United States, Italy and Spain supplied acute and convalescent COVID-19 samples. Nucleic acid was either cDNA or gDNA, and it came from T cells, B-cell-depleted T cells, or PBMCs.

Data came from immunoSEQ multiplex PCR; TCRdb stores just in-frame clones and leaves some out. In the table there are about 50,000 clones, roughly 90% of which are singletons. The source is a human donor in a cohort sampled during active COVID-19. The sequencing input was peripheral blood.

CDR3 amino acids: CASSQPERGREQYF. The CDR3 DNA sequence: TGTGCCAGCAGCCAGCCCGAGCGGGGGCGCGAGCAGTACTTC. The chain carries TRBV4-2 and TRBJ2-7, with 8 bases identical to TRBD2. With V trimmed by 3 bases and J by 6 bases, 7 bases remained unmatched. The CDR3 sequence is 14 residues long. Per germline, CDR1 LGHNA and CDR2 YNFKEQ.